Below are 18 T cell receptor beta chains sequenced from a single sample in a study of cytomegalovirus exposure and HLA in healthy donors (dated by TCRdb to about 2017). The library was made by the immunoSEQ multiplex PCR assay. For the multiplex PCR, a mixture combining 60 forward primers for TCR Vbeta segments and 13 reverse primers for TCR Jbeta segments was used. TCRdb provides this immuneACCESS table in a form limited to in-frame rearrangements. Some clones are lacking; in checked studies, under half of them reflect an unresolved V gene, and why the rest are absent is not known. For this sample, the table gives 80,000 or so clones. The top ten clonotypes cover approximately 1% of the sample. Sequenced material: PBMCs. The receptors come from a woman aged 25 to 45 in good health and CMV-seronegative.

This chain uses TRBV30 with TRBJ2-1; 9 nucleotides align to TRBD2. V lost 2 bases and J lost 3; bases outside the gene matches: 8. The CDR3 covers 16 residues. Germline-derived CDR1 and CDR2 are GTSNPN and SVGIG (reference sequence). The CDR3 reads CAWSNIAGEGYNEQFF. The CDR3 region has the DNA TGTGCCTGGAGTAATATAGCGGGAGAAGGCTACAATGAGCAGTTCTTC. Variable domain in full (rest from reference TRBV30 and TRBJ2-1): SQTIHQWPATLVQPVGSPLSLECTVEGTSNPNLYWYRQAAGRGLQLLFYSVGIGQISSEVPQNLSASRPQDRQFILSSKKLLLSDSGFYLCAWSNIAGEGYNEQFFGPGTRLTVL.

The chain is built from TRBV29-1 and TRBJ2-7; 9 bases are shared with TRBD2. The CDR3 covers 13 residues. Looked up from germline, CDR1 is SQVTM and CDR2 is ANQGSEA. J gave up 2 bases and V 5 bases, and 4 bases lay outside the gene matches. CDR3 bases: TGCAGCGTTAGGGCTAGCGGGACCTACGAGCAGTACTTC. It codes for CSVRASGTYEQYF.

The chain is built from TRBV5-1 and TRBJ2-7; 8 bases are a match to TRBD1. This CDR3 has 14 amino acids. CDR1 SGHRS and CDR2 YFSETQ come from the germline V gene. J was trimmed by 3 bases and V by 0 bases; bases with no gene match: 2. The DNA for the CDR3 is TGCGCCAGCAGCTTGGGACAGGGGAACTACGAGCAGTACTTC. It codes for CASSLGQGNYEQYF.

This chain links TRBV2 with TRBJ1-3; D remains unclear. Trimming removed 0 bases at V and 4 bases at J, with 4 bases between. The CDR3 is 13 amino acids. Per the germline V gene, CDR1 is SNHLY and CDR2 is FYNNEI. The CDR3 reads CASSEAGGNTIYF. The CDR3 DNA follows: TGTGCCAGCAGTGAAGCCGGGGGAAACACCATATATTTT.

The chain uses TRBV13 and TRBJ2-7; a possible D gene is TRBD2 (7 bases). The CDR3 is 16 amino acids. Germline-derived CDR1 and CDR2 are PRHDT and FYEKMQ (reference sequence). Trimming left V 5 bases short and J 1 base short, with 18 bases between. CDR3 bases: TGTGCCAGCAGCCGGATAGGAGGGGGGGGATCCTACGAGCAGTACTTC. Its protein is CASSRIGGGGSYEQYF.

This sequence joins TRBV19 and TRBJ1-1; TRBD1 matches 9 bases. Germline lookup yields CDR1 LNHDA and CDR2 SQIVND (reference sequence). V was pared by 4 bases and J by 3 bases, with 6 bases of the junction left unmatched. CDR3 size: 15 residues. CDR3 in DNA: TGTGCCAGTAGTACCGGGACAGGGAGGGACACTGAAGCTTTCTTT. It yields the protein CASSTGTGRDTEAFF. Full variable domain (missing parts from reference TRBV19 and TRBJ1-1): DGGITQSPKYLFRKEGQNVTLSCEQNLNHDAMYWYRQDPGQGLRLIYYSQIVNDFQKGDIAEGYSVSREKKESFPLTVTSAQKNPTAFYLCASSTGTGRDTEAFFGQGTRLTVV.

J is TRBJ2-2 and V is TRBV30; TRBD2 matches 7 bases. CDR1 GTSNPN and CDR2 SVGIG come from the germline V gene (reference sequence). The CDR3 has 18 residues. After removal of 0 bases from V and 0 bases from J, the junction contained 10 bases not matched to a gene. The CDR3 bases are TGTGCCTGGAGTGTACGCGGGGGAGACCCTTCGAACACCGGGGAGCTGTTTTTT. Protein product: CAWSVRGGDPSNTGELFF.

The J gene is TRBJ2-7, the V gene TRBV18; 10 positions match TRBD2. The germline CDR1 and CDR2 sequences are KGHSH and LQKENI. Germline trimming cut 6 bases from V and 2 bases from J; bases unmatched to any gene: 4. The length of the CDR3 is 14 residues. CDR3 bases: TGTGCCAGCTCGTCCCTAGCGGGGGCCTACGAGCAGTACTTC. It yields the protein CASSSLAGAYEQYF.

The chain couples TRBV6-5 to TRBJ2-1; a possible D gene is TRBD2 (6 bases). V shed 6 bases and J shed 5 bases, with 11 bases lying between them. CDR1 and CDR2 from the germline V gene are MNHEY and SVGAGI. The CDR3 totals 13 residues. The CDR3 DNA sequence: TGTGCCAGCAGACGGGACTTAAACAATGAGCAGTTCTTC. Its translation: CASRRDLNNEQFF.

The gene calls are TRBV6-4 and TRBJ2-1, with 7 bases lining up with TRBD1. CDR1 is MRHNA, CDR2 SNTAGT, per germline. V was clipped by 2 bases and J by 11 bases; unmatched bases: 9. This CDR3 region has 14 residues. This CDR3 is CASSDPETGTKQFF. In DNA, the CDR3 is TGTGCCAGCAGTGACCCAGAGACAGGGACGAAGCAGTTCTTC.

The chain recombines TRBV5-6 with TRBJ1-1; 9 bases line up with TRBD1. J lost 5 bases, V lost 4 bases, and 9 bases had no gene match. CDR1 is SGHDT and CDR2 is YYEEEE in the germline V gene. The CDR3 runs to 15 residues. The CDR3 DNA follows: TGTGCCAGCAGCGCTACCGGGACAGGGTGGACTGAAGCTTTCTTT. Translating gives CASSATGTGWTEAFF.

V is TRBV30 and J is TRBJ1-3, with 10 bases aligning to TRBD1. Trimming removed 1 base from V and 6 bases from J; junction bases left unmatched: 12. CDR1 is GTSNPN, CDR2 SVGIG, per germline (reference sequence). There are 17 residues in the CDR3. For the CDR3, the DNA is TGTGCCTGGAGTGGGGACAGGGGAGGAACCGACCCAAACACCATATATTTT. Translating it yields CAWSGDRGGTDPNTIYF.

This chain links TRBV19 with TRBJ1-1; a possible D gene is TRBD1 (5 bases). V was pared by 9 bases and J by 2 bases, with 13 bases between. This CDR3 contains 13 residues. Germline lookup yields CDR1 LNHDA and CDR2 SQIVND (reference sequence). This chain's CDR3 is CARIRDRNTEAFF. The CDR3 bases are TGTGCCAGGATCCGAGACAGAAACACTGAAGCTTTCTTT.

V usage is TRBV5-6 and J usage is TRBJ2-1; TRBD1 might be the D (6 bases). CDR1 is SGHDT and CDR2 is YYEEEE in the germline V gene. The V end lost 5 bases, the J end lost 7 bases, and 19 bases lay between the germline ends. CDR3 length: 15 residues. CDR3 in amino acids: CASRSGVMNWNEQFF. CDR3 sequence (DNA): TGTGCCAGCAGATCAGGGGTCATGAATTGGAATGAGCAGTTCTTC.

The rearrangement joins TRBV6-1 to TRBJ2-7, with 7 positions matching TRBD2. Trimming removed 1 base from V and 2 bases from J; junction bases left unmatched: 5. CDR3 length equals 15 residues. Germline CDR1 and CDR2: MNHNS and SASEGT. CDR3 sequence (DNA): TGTGCCAGCAGTGAAGATCCGGGAGGCGCCTACGAGCAGTACTTC. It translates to CASSEDPGGAYEQYF.

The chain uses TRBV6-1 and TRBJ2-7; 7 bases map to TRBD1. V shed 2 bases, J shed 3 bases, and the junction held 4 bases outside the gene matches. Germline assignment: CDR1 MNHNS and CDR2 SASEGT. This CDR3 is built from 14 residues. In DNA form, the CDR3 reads TGTGCCAGCAGTGAAAACAGGGGATTCTACGAGCAGTACTTC. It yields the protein CASSENRGFYEQYF.

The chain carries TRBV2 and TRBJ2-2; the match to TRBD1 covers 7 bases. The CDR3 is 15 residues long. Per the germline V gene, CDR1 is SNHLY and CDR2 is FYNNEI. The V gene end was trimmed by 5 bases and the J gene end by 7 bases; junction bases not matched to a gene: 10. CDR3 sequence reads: CASSHDRARFGELFF. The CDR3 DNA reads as TGTGCCAGCAGTCATGACAGGGCAAGGTTCGGGGAGCTGTTTTTT.

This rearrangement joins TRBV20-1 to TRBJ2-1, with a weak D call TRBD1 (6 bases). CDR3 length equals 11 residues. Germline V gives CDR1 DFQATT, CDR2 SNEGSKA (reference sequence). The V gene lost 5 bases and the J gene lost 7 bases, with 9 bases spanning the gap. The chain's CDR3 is CSAHRGNEQFF. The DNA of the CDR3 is TGCAGTGCTCATAGGGGGAATGAGCAGTTCTTC.